This T cell receptor (beta chain) came from a study of T cell responses to AZD1222 COVID-19 vaccine. Clones were read by immunoSEQ multiplex PCR, and TCRdb kept only the in-frame ones, dropping some. This repertoire shows 110,000 to 150,000 clones, approximately 92% found once; its top ten account for just over 3%. Germline-derived CDR1 and CDR2 are MDHEN and SYDVKM. CDR3 length: 14 amino acids. Trimming cost V 6 bases and J 8 bases; bases outside gene matches: 2. This clone was counted once. The V gene is TRBV28, the J gene TRBJ1-6; 12 bases are a match to TRBD1. The TCR sequence derives from an adult in good health. Here the sequenced sample was peripheral blood, taken on day 0 of AZD1222 vaccination. CDR3 DNA sequence: TGTGCCAGCAGGGGACAGGGGGCATATTCACCCCTCCACTTT. It encodes CASRGQGAYSPLHF.